The present entry profiles one T cell receptor beta chain with its context. Antigen specificity is unknown. This record belongs to a study of T cell responses to AZD1222 COVID-19 vaccine. The study, taken as a whole, reports: Dominant at 160-218 and 743-854, vaccine-associated CD4 TCRs also spanned spike. Donors were chiefly white British, with a greater number of females, and clonal diversity was perhaps underestimated.

This CDR3 has 15 amino acids. The V end lost 3 bases, the J end lost 1 base, and 10 bases lay between the germline ends. Germline assignment: CDR1 SGHDN and CDR2 FVKESK. The method was immunoSEQ multiplex PCR; TCRdb's version includes in-frame clones alone and lacks a portion of them. The sample shows about 99,000 clones, around nine tenths of them seen only once. V and J are TRBV14 and TRBJ1-3; D unresolved. The sequencing here drew on peripheral blood, taken on day 0 of AZD1222 vaccination. This receptor was identified in an adult in good health. Here the CDR3 DNA reads TGTGCCAGCAGCCAGGGAATATTGTCTGGAAACACCATATATTTT. Its translation is CASSQGILSGNTIYF. Variable domain in full (rest from reference TRBV14 and TRBJ1-3): EAGVTQFPSHSVIEKGQTVTLRCDPISGHDNLYWYRRVMGKEIKFLLHFVKESKQDESGMPNNRFLAERTGGTYSTLKVQPAELEDSGVYFCASSQGILSGNTIYFGEGSWLTVV.